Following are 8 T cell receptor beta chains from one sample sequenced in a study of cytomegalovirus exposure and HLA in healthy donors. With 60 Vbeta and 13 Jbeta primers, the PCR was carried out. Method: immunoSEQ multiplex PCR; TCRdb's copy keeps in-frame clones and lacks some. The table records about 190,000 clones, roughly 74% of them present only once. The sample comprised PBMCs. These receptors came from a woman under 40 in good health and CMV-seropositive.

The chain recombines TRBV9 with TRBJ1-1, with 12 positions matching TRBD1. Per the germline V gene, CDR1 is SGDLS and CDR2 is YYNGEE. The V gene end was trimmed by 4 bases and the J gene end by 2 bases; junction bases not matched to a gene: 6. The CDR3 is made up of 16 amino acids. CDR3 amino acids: CASSLGTGGLNTEAFF. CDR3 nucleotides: TGTGCCAGCAGCCTTGGGACAGGGGGCCTAAACACTGAAGCTTTCTTT.

The CDR3 bases are TGTGCCAGCATGGACAGGAACACTGAAGCTTTCTTT. This translates into CASMDRNTEAFF. The chain employs TRBV28 and TRBJ1-1; D might be TRBD1 (6 bases). Per the germline V gene, CDR1 is MDHEN and CDR2 is SYDVKM. Trimming pared 7 bases from V and 1 base from J, leaving 7 bases between. CDR3 size: 12 residues.

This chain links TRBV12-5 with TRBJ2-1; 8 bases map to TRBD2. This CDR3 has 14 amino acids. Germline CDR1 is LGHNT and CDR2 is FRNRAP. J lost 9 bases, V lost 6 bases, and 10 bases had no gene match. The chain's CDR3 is CASGAPAGGFEQFF. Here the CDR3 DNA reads TGTGCTAGTGGCGCGCCGGCGGGAGGTTTTGAGCAGTTCTTC.

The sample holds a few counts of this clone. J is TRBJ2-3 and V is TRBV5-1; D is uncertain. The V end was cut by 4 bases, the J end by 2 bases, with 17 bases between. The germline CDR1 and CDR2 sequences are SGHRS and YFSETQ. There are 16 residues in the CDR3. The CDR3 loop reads CASSLVELRFTDTQYF. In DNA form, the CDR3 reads TGCGCCAGCAGCCTAGTCGAGCTTCGGTTCACAGATACGCAGTATTTT.

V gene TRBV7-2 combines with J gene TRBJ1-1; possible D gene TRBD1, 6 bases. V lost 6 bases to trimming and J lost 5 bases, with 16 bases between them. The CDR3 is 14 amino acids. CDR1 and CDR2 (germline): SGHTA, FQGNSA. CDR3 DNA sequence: TGTGCCAGCAGTTCAAAAACAGGGATAACTGAAGCTTTCTTT. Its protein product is CASSSKTGITEAFF.

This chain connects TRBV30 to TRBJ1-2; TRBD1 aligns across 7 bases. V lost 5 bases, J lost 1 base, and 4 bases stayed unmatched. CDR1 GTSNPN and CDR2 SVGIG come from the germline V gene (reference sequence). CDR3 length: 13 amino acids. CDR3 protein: CAWAGQVNYGYTF. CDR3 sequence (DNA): TGTGCCTGGGCCGGACAGGTTAACTATGGCTACACCTTC.

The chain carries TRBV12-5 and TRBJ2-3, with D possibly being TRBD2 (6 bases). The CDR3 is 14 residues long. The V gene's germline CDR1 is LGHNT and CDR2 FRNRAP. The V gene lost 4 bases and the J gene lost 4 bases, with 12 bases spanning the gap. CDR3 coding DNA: TGTGCTAGTGGTTCGGGAGTCCCCCCAGATACGCAGTATTTT. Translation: CASGSGVPPDTQYF.

The CDR3 DNA sequence: TGTGCCTGGGCGTGGACCGGGGAGCTGTTTTTT. The encoded protein is CAWAWTGELFF. The V and J genes are TRBV30 and TRBJ2-2; D not certain. The germline V gene has CDR1 GTSNPN and CDR2 SVGIG (reference sequence). The CDR3 consists of 11 residues. The germline V and J ends were trimmed by 5 bases and 5 bases, with 6 bases remaining between them. The complete variable domain, with remaining parts taken from reference TRBV30 and TRBJ2-2, reads SQTIHQWPATLVQPVGSPLSLECTVEGTSNPNLYWYRQAAGRGLQLLFYSVGIGQISSEVPQNLSASRPQDRQFILSSKKLLLSDSGFYLCAWAWTGELFFGEGSRLTVL.